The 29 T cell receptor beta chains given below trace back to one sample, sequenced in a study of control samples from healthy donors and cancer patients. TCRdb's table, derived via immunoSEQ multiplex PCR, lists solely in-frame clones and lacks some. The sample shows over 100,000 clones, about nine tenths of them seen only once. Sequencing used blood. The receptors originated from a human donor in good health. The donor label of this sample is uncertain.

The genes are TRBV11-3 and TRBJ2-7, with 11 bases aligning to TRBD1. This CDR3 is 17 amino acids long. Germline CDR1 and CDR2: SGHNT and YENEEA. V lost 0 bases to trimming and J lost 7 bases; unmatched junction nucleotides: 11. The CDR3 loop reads CASSLDRDRGISEEQYV. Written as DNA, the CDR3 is TGTGCCAGCAGCTTAGATCGGGACAGGGGGATTTCAGAAGAGCAGTACGTC.

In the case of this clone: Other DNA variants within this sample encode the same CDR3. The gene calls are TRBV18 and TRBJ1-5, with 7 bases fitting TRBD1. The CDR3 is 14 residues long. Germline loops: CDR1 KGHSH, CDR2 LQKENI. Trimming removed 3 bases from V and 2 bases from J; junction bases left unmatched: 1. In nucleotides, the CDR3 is TGTGCCAGCTCACCCACAGGGGGCAATCAGCCCCAGCATTTT. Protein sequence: CASSPTGGNQPQHF.

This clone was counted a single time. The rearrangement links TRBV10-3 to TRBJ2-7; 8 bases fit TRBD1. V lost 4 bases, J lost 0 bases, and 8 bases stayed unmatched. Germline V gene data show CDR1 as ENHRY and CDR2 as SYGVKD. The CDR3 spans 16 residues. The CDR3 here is CAISGGQGVNSYEQYF. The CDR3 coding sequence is TGTGCCATCAGTGGTGGACAGGGAGTTAACTCCTACGAGCAGTACTTC.

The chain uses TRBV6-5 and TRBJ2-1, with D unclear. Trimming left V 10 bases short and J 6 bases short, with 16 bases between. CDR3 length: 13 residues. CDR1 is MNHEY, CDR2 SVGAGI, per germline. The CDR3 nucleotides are TGTGCCATCAATCCCCGGATCGGCAATGAGCAGTTCTTC. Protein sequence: CAINPRIGNEQFF.

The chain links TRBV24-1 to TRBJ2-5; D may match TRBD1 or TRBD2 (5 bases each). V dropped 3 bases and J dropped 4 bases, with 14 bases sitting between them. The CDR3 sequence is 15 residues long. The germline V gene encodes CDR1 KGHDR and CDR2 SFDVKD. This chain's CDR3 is CATSDPLEGTETQYF. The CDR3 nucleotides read TGTGCCACCAGTGATCCCCTAGAGGGGACAGAGACCCAGTACTTC.

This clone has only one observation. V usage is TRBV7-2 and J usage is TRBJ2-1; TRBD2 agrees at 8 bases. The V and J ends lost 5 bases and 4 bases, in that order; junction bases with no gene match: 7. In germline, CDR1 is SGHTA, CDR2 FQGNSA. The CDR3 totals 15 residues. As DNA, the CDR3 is TGTGCCAGCAGCCAACTAGCGGCCTTATACAATGAGCAGTTCTTC. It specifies CASSQLAALYNEQFF.

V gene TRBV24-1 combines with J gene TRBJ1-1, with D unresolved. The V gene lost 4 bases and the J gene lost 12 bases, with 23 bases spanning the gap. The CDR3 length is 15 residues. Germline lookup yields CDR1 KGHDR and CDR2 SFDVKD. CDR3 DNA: TGTGCCACCAGTGACCCAAGTGGACCCTTACTCGGAACTTTCTTT. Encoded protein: CATSDPSGPLLGTFF.

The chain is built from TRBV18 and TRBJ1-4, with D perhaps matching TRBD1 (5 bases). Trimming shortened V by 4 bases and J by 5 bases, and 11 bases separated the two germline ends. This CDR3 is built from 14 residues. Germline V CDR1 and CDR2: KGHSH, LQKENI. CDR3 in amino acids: CASSLTANNEKLFF. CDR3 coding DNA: TGTGCCAGCTCACTGACAGCTAACAATGAAAAACTGTTTTTT.

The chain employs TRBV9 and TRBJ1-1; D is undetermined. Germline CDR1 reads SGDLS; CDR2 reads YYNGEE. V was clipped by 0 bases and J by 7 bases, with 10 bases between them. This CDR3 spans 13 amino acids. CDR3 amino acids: CASSVAGEGEAFF. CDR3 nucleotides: TGTGCCAGCAGCGTAGCTGGGGAAGGTGAAGCTTTCTTT.

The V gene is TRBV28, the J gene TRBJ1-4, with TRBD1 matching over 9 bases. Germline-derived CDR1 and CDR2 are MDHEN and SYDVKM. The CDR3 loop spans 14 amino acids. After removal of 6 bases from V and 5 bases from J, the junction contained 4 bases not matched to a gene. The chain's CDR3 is CASRGDRENEKLFF. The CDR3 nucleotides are TGTGCCAGCAGGGGGGACAGGGAAAATGAAAAACTGTTTTTT. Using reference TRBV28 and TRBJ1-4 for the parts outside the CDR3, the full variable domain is DVKVTQSSRYLVKRTGEKVFLECVQDMDHENMFWYRQDPGLGLRLIYFSYDVKMKEKGDIPEGYSVSREKKERFSLILESASTNQTSMYLCASRGDRENEKLFFGSGTQLSVL.

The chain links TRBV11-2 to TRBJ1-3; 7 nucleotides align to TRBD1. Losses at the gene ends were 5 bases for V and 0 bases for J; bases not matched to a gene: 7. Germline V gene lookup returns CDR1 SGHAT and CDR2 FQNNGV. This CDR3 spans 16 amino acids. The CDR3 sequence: CASSPTGRVSGNTIYF. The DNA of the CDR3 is TGTGCCAGCAGCCCGACAGGGCGCGTCTCTGGAAACACCATATATTTT.

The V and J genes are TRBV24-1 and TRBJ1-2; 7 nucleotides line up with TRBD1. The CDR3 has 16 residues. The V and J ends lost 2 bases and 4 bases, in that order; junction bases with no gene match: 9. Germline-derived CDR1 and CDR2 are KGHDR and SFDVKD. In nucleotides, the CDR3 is TGTGCCACCAGTGATTCCGGGACAGTGGCCTCCTATGGCTACACCTTC. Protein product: CATSDSGTVASYGYTF.

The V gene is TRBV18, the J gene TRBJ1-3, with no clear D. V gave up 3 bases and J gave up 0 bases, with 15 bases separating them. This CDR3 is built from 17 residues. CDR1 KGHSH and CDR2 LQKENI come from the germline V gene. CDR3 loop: CASSPAGDTSSGNTIYF. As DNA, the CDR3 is TGTGCCAGCTCACCCGCAGGAGACACGAGCTCTGGAAACACCATATATTTT.

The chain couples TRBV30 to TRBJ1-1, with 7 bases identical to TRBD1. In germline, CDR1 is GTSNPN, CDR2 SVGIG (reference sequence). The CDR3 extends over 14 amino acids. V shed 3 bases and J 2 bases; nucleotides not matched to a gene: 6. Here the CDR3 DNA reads TGTGCCTGGAGGATGGGACAGTATAACACTGAAGCTTTCTTT. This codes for CAWRMGQYNTEAFF.

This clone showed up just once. CDR3: CASSFQVTGVHEQYF. The CDR3 DNA sequence: TGTGCCAGCAGCTTCCAAGTTACAGGGGTCCACGAGCAGTACTTC. V is TRBV11-2 and J is TRBJ2-7; TRBD1 matches 7 bases. From germline, CDR1 is SGHAT and CDR2 FQNNGV. The junction had 10 bases not matched to a gene; V was cut back by 3 bases and J by 5 bases. The CDR3 loop spans 15 amino acids.

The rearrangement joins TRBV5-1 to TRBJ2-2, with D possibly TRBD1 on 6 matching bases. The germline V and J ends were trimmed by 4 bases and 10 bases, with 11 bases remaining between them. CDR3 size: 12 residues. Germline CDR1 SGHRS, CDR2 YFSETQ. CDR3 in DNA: TGCGCCAGCAGCCCAGGGGCTGAGGAGCTGTTTTTT. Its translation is CASSPGAEELFF. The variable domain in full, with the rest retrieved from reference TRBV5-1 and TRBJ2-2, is KAGVTQTPRYLIKTRGQQVTLSCSPISGHRSVSWYQQTPGQGLQFLFEYFSETQRNKGNFPGRFSGRQFSNSRSEMNVSTLELGDSALYLCASSPGAEELFFGEGSRLTVL.

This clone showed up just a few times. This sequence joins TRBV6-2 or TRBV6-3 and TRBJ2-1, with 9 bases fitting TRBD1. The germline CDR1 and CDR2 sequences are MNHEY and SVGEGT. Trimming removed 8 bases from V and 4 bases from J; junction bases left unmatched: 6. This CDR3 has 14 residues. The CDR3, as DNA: TGTGCCAGCGGCCGACAGGGGGTTTACAATGAGCAGTTCTTC. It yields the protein CASGRQGVYNEQFF.

The CDR3 nucleotides are TGTGCCAGCAGCTCGACTGAGGTCCGCACTGAAGCTTTCTTT. Translated, it gives CASSSTEVRTEAFF. The rearrangement uses TRBV7-9 and TRBJ1-1; D is uncertain. The CDR3 extends over 14 amino acids. V gave up 4 bases and J gave up 4 bases, with 13 bases separating them. Per the germline V gene, CDR1 is SEHNR and CDR2 is FQNEAQ (reference sequence).

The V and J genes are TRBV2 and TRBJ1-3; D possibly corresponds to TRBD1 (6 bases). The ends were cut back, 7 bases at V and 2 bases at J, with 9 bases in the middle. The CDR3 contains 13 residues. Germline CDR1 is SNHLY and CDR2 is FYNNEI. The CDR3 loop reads CASTQGPGNTIYF. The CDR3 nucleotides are TGTGCCAGCACACAGGGACCTGGAAACACCATATATTTT.

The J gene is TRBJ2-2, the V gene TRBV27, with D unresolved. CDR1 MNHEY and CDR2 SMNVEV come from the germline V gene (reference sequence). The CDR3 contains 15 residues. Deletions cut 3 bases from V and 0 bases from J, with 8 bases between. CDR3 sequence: CASSLAPSNTGELFF. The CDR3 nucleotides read TGTGCCAGCAGTTTGGCCCCGTCGAACACCGGGGAGCTGTTTTTT.

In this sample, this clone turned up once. CDR3 region: CASSPRTYGVGTDTQYF. The CDR3 nucleotides read TGCGCCAGCAGCCCACGTACGTACGGGGTTGGCACAGATACGCAGTATTTT. The chain joins TRBV5-1 to TRBJ2-3, with D maybe TRBD2 (5 bases). Looked up from germline, CDR1 is SGHRS and CDR2 is YFSETQ. V dropped 4 bases and J dropped 1 base, with 19 bases sitting between them. The CDR3 loop spans 17 amino acids. Complete variable domain (other parts from reference TRBV5-1 and TRBJ2-3): KAGVTQTPRYLIKTRGQQVTLSCSPISGHRSVSWYQQTPGQGLQFLFEYFSETQRNKGNFPGRFSGRQFSNSRSEMNVSTLELGDSALYLCASSPRTYGVGTDTQYFGPGTRLTVL.

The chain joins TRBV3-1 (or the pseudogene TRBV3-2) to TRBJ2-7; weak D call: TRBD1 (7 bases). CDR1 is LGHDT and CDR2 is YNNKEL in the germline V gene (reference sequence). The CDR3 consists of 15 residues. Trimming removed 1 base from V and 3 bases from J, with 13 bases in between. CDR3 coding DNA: TGTGCCAGCAGCCAAGGGACAGGAGGGTACTACGAGCAGTACTTC. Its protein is CASSQGTGGYYEQYF.

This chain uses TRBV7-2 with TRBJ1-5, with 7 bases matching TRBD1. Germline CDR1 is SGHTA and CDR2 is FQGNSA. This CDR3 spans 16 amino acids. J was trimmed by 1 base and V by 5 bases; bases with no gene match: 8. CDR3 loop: CASSPRQGFSNQPQHF. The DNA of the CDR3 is TGTGCCAGCAGCCCAAGACAGGGCTTCAGCAATCAGCCCCAGCATTTT.

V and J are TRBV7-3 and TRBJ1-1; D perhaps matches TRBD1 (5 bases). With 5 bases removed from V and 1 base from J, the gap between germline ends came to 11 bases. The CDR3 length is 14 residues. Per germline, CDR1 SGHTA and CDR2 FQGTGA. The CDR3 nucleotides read TGTGCCAGCAGCCCCCAGGGCACGAACACTGAAGCTTTCTTT. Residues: CASSPQGTNTEAFF. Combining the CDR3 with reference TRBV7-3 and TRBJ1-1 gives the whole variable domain GAGVSQTPSNKVTEKGKYVELRCDPISGHTALYWYRQSLGQGPEFLIYFQGTGAADDSGLPNDRFFAVRPEGSVSTLKIQRTERGDSAVYLCASSPQGTNTEAFFGQGTRLTVV.

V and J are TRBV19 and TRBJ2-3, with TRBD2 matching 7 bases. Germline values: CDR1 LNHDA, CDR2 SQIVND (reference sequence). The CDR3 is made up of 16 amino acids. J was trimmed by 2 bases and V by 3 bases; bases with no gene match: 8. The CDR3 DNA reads TGTGCCAGTAGTATCCGGGGGGTGGGAGCCACAGATACGCAGTATTTT. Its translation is CASSIRGVGATDTQYF.

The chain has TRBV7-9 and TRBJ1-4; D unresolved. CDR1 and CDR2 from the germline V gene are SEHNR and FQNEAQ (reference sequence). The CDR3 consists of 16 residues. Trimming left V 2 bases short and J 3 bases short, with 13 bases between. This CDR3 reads CASSLYSGRANEKLFF. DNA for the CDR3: TGTGCCAGCAGCTTATATTCTGGTAGGGCTAATGAAAAACTGTTTTTT.

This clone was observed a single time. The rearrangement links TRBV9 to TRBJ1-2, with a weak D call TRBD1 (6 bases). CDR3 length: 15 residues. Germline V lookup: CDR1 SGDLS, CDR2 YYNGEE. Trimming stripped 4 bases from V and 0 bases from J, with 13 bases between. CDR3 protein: CASSPGVVANYGYTF. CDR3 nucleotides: TGTGCCAGCAGCCCAGGGGTGGTAGCTAACTATGGCTACACCTTC.

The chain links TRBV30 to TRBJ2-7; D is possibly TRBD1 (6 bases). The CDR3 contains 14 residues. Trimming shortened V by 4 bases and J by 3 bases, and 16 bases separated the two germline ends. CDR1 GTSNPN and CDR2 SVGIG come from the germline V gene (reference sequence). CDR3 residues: CAWTKGTSVYEQYF. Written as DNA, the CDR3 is TGTGCCTGGACCAAAGGGACATCCGTCTACGAGCAGTACTTC.

For the CDR3, the DNA is TGTGCCAGCAGTGAGAGATCGCAAGAGACCCAGTACTTC. It codes for CASSERSQETQYF. This chain joins TRBV25-1 and TRBJ2-5; D gene ambiguous. The CDR3 has 13 residues. Germline V gives CDR1 MGHDK, CDR2 SYGVNS. V lost 3 bases to trimming and J lost 2 bases, with 7 bases between them.